Presented here are 10 T cell receptor beta chains from one specimen sequenced in a study of T cell clonality in common variable immunodeficiency. Produced via immunoSEQ multiplex PCR; TCRdb's table is partial and in-frame only. Altogether some 80,000 clones were found in the sample, and no singletons occur. Sequencing was done on a sample of peripheral blood mononuclear cells. Source of these receptors: a person aged 18 to 75 in good health.

This clone was counted ten times or more. The sequence runs out 3 residues before the end of the CDR3; the remainder is reconstructed from the germline J gene. This chain connects TRBV28 to TRBJ2-7; 10 bases fit TRBD1. CDR3 length: 13 amino acids. Germline V gives CDR1 MDHEN, CDR2 SYDVKM. After removal of 4 bases from V and 3 bases from J, the junction contained 0 bases not matched to a gene. The DNA read from the CDR3 is TGTGCCAGCAGTTGGACAGGGGGCTACGAG. Encoded protein: CASSWTGGYE. The whole CDR3 reads CASSWTGGYEQYF.

In its sample, this clone was seen a few times. Sequencing ends 3 residues short of the CDR3 end; the germline J gene provides the rest. J is TRBJ2-3 and V is TRBV7-8, with TRBD2 matching 8 bases. This CDR3 region has 17 residues. Germline values: CDR1 SGHVS, CDR2 FQNEAQ. J lost 2 bases, V lost 2 bases, and 9 bases had no gene match. The CDR3 here is CASSLRRVAGPTDTQYF. The sequenced CDR3 bases are TGTGCCAGCAGCTTAAGGAGGGTAGCGGGACCCACAGATACG.

This clone appeared many times. The read finishes 3 residues shy of the CDR3 end, and the germline J gene is used to complete it. The V and J genes are TRBV5-1 and TRBJ2-3, with 7 bases lining up with TRBD2. Germline V CDR1 and CDR2: SGHRS, YFSETQ. CDR3 length: 16 residues. V was pared by 0 bases and J by 4 bases, with 8 bases of the junction left unmatched. The CDR3 bases that were read are TGCGCCAGCAGCTTGGAGGGCGGGAGATTCGCAGATACG. Its protein is CASSLEGGRFADT. The complete CDR3 sequence is CASSLEGGRFADTQYF.

This clone was recorded many times. The CDR3 goes on 3 residues after the read ends, and that part is filled in from the germline J gene. The chain uses TRBV6-2 or TRBV6-3 and TRBJ2-1, with 7 bases aligning to TRBD2. The CDR3 sequence is 15 residues long. Losses at the gene ends were 6 bases for V and 2 bases for J; bases not matched to a gene: 7. In germline, CDR1 is MNHEY, CDR2 SVGEGT. The sequenced CDR3 bases are TGTGCCAGCAGGGTACTCGCGGGGGCCTACAATGAG. This translates into CASRVLAGAYNE. The full CDR3 sequence reads CASRVLAGAYNEQFF.

To note about this clone: The read finishes 3 residues shy of the CDR3 end, and the germline J gene is used to complete it. The chain is built from TRBV19 and TRBJ2-4; D is ambiguous. CDR1 is LNHDA and CDR2 is SQIVND in the germline V gene (reference sequence). The CDR3 sequence is 11 residues long. CDR3 DNA (partial): TGTGCCAGTAGTTTCGCCTATGGT. It yields the protein CASSFAYG. The complete CDR3 reads CASSFAYGQYF.

This clone has at least ten counts. The read gets to within 3 residues of the CDR3 end, and the germline J gene fills in the rest. The chain recombines TRBV20-1 with TRBJ2-1; maybe TRBD2 (5 bases). Germline values: CDR1 DFQATT, CDR2 SNEGSKA (reference sequence). V was trimmed by 0 bases and J by 0 bases, leaving 12 bases between them. This CDR3 spans 16 amino acids. The CDR3 region is CSARDRLPSSYNEQFF. The DNA read from the CDR3 is TGCAGTGCTAGAGATCGACTACCCAGCTCCTACAATGAG.

This clone was seen at least ten times. The read terminates 3 residues before the CDR3 end, so the remaining end is supplied by the germline J gene. The chain employs TRBV5-1 and TRBJ1-1; D remains ambiguous. Germline CDR1 reads SGHRS; CDR2 reads YFSETQ. The V end lost 2 bases, the J end lost 1 base, and 18 bases lay between the germline ends. The CDR3 contains 17 residues. CDR3 DNA (partial): TGCGCCAGCAGCTTCCGGGTTGGTGCGTCGAGGAACACTGAA. Translation gives CASSFRVGASRNTE. The CDR3 in full is CASSFRVGASRNTEAFF.

This clone appeared a few times. CDR3 DNA (partial): TGTGCCAGCAGTGAAGAAGGCCCGGGTAGCAATCAGCCC. It translates to CASSEEGPGSNQP. The whole CDR3 protein reads CASSEEGPGSNQPQHF. This chain uses TRBV6-1 with TRBJ1-5; D is unclear. The observed sequence ends 3 residues before the CDR3 terminus, with the missing tail filled in from the germline J gene. The germline CDR1 and CDR2 sequences are MNHNS and SASEGT. This CDR3 spans 16 amino acids. Trimming removed 1 base from V and 0 bases from J, with 10 bases in between.

This clone showed up many times. The read stops 3 residues short of the end of the CDR3; the missing end is completed from the germline J gene. J is TRBJ2-3 and V is TRBV20-1; TRBD2 agrees at 9 bases. V dropped 6 bases and J dropped 2; count of bases not matched to a gene: 9. The CDR3 runs to 15 residues. Germline lookup yields CDR1 DFQATT and CDR2 SNEGSKA (reference sequence). The CDR3 reads CSADRGRANTDTQYF. The part of the CDR3 DNA that was read is TGCAGTGCGGATCGCGGGAGGGCCAACACAGATACG.

This clone was seen ten or more times. The CDR3 extends 3 residues past the end of the read, so its final part is completed from the germline J gene. The chain joins TRBV12-3 or TRBV12-4 to TRBJ2-1, with 7 positions matching TRBD1. This CDR3 spans 15 amino acids. The ends lost 5 bases at V and 4 bases at J; junction bases unmatched: 8. The CDR3 DNA, read in part, is TGTGCCAGCAGTGACGGGACAGCTTCTTACAATGAG. Protein: CASSDGTASYNE. The entire CDR3 sequence reads CASSDGTASYNEQFF.